This T cell receptor (beta chain) was profiled in a study of technical replicates of blood from a few donors. Here immunoSEQ multiplex PCR was the method, and the copy in TCRdb shows in-frame clones only, minus some. The top ten clones hold roughly 0.26% of a sample with 65,000 to 80,000 clones, about 97% of them seen once. Germline CDR1 and CDR2: LNHDA and SQIVND (reference sequence). The CDR3 extends over 16 amino acids. V lost 4 bases to trimming and J lost 3 bases; unmatched junction nucleotides: 8. The TCR sequence derives from a human donor in good health. Input material: T cells isolated from PBMCs. The chain couples TRBV19 to TRBJ2-2; 7 nucleotides match TRBD2. CDR3: CASSKELAHDTGELFF. The CDR3 bases are TGTGCCAGTAGTAAAGAACTAGCGCACGACACCGGGGAGCTGTTTTTT.